What follows describes a single TCR beta chain. This sample stems from a study of blood T cell repertoires in COVID-19. The length of the CDR3 is 21 residues. Germline V gene lookup returns CDR1 KGHSH and CDR2 LQKENI. J lost 2 bases, V lost 1 base, and 13 bases had no gene match. In the original analysis: Reference gene primer amplification in the assay estimated nucleated cell counts. TCRdb's table, derived via immunoSEQ multiplex PCR, lists solely in-frame clones and lacks some. V, J and clone size are taken as reported in that table, and D and trimming were inferred from the DNA itself. The sample records about 87,000 clones, 87% being singletons.

This clonotype originated in a human donor with acute or convalescent COVID-19. The donor label of this sample is uncertain. Sequencing used peripheral blood. The V gene is TRBV18, the J gene TRBJ2-6, with 11 bases that match TRBD1. This chain's CDR3 is CASSPLNRTGGRLPGANVLTF. The CDR3 DNA reads TGTGCCAGCTCACCACTAAACCGGACAGGGGGCAGACTTCCTGGGGCCAACGTCCTGACTTTC.